This TCR beta chain is drawn from a study of Ad26.COV2.S vaccination and SARS-CoV-2 variants (dated by TCRdb to the early 2020s). Concerning the study at large: TCRbeta repertoire sequencing was used to assess the specificity and breadth of SARS-CoV-2-reactive T cell receptors after Ad26.COV2.S vaccination. A total of roughly 32 samples were included in the TCR-sequenced set, comprising about 20 Ad26.COV2.S vaccine recipients, 5 placebo recipients and 8 SARS-CoV-2 convalescent individuals. Broader findings and caveats from the paper: Vaccine and placebo recipients had comparable non-spike TCR breadth, which fits with the vaccine containing only spike. Higher spike-specific TCR breadth was observed in Ad26.COV2.S recipients than in placebo recipients (P = 0.0014). After vaccination, substantial breadth of spike-specific CD8+ and CD4+ T cell responses was reported. It was noted by the authors that total T cell responses may have been underestimated by the TCR breadth and depth analyses.

Note on this clone: This receptor's antigen is unknown. Nothing much larger sits one base from this clone, and base qualities are not available.

The immunoSEQ Assay was used to sequence TCRbeta CDR3 regions. After extraction, genomic DNA underwent amplification by bias-controlled multiplex PCR, followed by high-throughput sequencing. Per the authors' processing: To quantify the absolute abundance of every unique TCRbeta CDR3 region, sequences were collapsed and filtered. Usable DNA was measured by amplifying reference genes present in all nucleated cells, and TCRbeta template counts were normalized to that usable DNA to estimate T cell fraction. Repertoire TCRs were annotated as SARS-CoV-2-specific by exact matching of V gene, CDR3 amino acid sequence and J gene to a known reactive TCR set. The reference SARS-CoV-2 TCR set was derived from MIRA and filtered for enrichment in COVID-19-positive ImmuneCODE repertoires, a step that removed public or cross-reactive TCRs. Based on the MIRA antigens, annotated TCRs were further analysed at the level of specific ORF or position within ORF. Breadth was defined as the number of annotated unique rearrangements divided by the total number of unique productive rearrangements, and depth was defined as the summed frequency of the annotated unique rearrangements. Two-sided Wilcoxon rank-sum tests were applied when comparing TCR breadth between groups. Imported from immuneACCESS, the table was reduced by TCRdb to in-frame sequences with V and J called. These copies leave out some clones; in studies compared against another copy, an unresolved V gene accounts for under half, and the cause of the remainder is not known. V and J calls and clone size come straight from that table; D and trimming were deduced from the DNA. Here the sample has some 190,000 clones; roughly 85% occur a single time. 5.5% to 6% of the sample rests with the top ten.

This specimen's time point label, per the study, means: individuals recovered from natural SARS-CoV-2 infection. Material: peripheral blood, obtained after recovery from COVID-19. The sequence came from a human donor who had recovered from COVID-19.

The CDR3: CAITFGRNTEAFF. The DNA sequence is as follows: TGTGCCATCACCTTTGGGAGGAACACTGAAGCTTTCTTT. The chain is made from TRBV10-3 and TRBJ1-1; the D gene cannot be named for sure. Trimming at the junction amounts to 7 bases on V and 1 base on J, and the germline ends lie 10 bases apart. The germline V gene specifies ENHRY as CDR1 and SYGVKD as CDR2. The CDR3 sequence holds 13 residues, the cysteine and phenylalanine included. Only the CDR3 DNA is retained, 39 bases long and in frame from the first base.